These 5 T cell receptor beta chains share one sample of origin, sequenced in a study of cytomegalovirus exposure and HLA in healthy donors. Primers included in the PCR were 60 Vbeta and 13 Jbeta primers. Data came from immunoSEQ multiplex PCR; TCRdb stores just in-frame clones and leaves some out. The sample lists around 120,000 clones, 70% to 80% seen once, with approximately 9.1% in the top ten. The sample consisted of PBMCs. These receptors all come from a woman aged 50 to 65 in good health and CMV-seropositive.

The CDR3: CSGQTGSYNEQFF. The CDR3 bases are TGCAGCGGACAGACAGGCTCCTACAATGAGCAGTTCTTC. This chain uses TRBV29-1 with TRBJ2-1, with D maybe TRBD1 (6 bases). This CDR3 spans 13 amino acids. The germline gives CDR1 SQVTM, CDR2 ANQGSEA. V was clipped by 7 bases and J by 0 bases, with 10 bases between them.

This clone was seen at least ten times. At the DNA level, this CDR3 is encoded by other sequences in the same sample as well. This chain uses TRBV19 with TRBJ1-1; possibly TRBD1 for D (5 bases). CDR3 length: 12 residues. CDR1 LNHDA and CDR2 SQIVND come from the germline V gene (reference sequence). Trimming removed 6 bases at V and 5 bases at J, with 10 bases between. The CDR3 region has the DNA TGTGCCAGTAGGATATCAGGGACTGAAGCTTTCTTT. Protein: CASRISGTEAFF.

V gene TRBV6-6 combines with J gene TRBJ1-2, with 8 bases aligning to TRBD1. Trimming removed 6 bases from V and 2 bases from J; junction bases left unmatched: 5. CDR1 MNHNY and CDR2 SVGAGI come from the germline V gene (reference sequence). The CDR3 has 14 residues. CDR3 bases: TGTGCCAGCAGGGAGAGACAGGGGAACTATGGCTACACCTTC. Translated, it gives CASRERQGNYGYTF.

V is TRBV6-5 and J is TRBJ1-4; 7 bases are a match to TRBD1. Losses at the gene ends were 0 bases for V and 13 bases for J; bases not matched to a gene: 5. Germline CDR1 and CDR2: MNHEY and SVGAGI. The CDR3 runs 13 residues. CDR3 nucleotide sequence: TGTGCCAGCAGTTACTCGACAGGGTGGTCACTGTTTTTT. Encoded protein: CASSYSTGWSLFF.

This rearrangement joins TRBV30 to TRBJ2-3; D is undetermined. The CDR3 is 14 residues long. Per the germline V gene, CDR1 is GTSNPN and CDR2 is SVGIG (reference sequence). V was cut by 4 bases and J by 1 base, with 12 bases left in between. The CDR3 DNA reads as TGTGCCTGGAAGGCCTCCCGGGGCACAGATACGCAGTATTTT. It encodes CAWKASRGTDTQYF.